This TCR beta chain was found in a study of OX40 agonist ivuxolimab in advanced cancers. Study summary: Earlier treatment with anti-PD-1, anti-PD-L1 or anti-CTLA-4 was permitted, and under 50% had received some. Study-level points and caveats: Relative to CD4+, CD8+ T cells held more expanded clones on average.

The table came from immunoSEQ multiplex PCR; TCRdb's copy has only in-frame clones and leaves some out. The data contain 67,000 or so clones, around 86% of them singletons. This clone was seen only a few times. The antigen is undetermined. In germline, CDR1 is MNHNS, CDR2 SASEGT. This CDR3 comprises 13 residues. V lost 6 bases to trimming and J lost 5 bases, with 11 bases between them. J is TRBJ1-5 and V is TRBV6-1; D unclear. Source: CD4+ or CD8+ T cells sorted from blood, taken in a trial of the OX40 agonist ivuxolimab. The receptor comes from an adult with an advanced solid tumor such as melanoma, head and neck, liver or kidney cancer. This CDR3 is CASRDTWDQPQHF. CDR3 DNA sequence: TGTGCCAGCAGGGATACGTGGGATCAGCCCCAGCATTTT.